Sequencing of this TCR beta chain was carried out in a study of cytomegalovirus exposure and HLA in healthy donors. Each donor was nominally healthy when sampled (though unrecorded immune exposures were likely). Amplification used 60 Vbeta primers and 13 Jbeta primers. Here immunoSEQ multiplex PCR was the method, and the copy in TCRdb shows in-frame clones only, minus some. The table records tens of thousands of clones, approximately 75% of them present only once. The sample taken for sequencing was PBMCs. The TCR was taken from a woman aged 25 to 39 in good health and CMV-seronegative.

DNA of the CDR3: TGTGCCAGCAGTTGGGCAGAAAGCTCCTACAATGAGCAGTTCTTC. Residues: CASSWAESSYNEQFF. The V call is TRBV27, the J call TRBJ2-1; D call uncertain. Trimming removed 4 bases from V and 0 bases from J, with 10 bases in between. CDR1 is MNHEY, CDR2 SMNVEV, per germline (reference sequence). This CDR3 contains 15 residues.